The 31 T cell receptor beta chains presented below share a single source sample, sequenced in a study of glioma-infiltrating T cells after dendritic cell vaccination. Here immunoSEQ multiplex PCR was the method, and the copy in TCRdb shows in-frame clones only, minus some. The sample contains roughly 96,000 clones, around three quarters of which appear only once. This specimen was blood, taken before dendritic cell vaccination. All receptors derive from a human donor with glioblastoma.

The chain joins TRBV27 to TRBJ1-5; D is uncertain. CDR3 length equals 13 residues. The germline V and J ends were trimmed by 3 bases and 5 bases, with 8 bases remaining between them. The germline V gene has CDR1 MNHEY and CDR2 SMNVEV (reference sequence). CDR3 sequence: CASSLEGYQPQHF. As DNA, the CDR3 is TGTGCCAGCAGTTTGGAGGGCTATCAGCCCCAGCATTTT.

The rearrangement uses TRBV9 and TRBJ2-2; 7 positions agree with TRBD2. J gave up 4 bases and V 2 bases, and 5 bases lay outside the gene matches. Germline-derived CDR1 and CDR2 are SGDLS and YYNGEE. The CDR3 totals 15 residues. This chain's CDR3 is CASSVMGGATGELFF. CDR3 DNA: TGTGCCAGCAGCGTGATGGGAGGGGCCACCGGGGAGCTGTTTTTT.

The rearrangement joins TRBV5-1 to TRBJ2-1; 8 bases are shared with TRBD2. CDR1 is SGHRS and CDR2 is YFSETQ in the germline V gene. V lost 1 base, J lost 2 bases, and 2 bases stayed unmatched. This CDR3 has 15 amino acids. DNA of the CDR3: TGCGCCAGCAGCTTGTTGCGGGGGGCCTACAATGAGCAGTTCTTC. This encodes CASSLLRGAYNEQFF.

The J gene is TRBJ2-1, the V gene TRBV5-1, with 13 bases lining up with TRBD2. Germline CDR1 and CDR2: SGHRS and YFSETQ. CDR3 length: 14 amino acids. V lost 5 bases, J lost 7 bases, and 3 bases stayed unmatched. In DNA, the CDR3 is TGCGCCAGCAGACCGGGACTAGCGGGGAATGAGCAGTTCTTC. Translated, it gives CASRPGLAGNEQFF.

This chain connects TRBV27 to TRBJ2-1; D possibly corresponds to TRBD2 (6 bases). V was cut by 8 bases and J by 1 base, with 18 bases left in between. The CDR3 sequence is 16 residues long. Germline V gene sequence: CDR1 MNHEY, CDR2 SMNVEV (reference sequence). CDR3 DNA: TGTGCCAGCCGATCGGGAGAGACAGCGTCCTACAATGAGCAGTTCTTC. Residues: CASRSGETASYNEQFF.

V usage is TRBV7-9 and J usage is TRBJ2-5, with TRBD2 matching 7 bases. The CDR3 extends over 16 amino acids. Losses at the gene ends were 1 base for V and 5 bases for J; bases not matched to a gene: 10. Germline V gene data show CDR1 as SEHNR and CDR2 as FQNEAQ (reference sequence). The CDR3 bases are TGTGCCAGCAGCTTAGGCCTAAACTGGCGGGGGGAGACCCAGTACTTC. It specifies CASSLGLNWRGETQYF.

CDR3 coding DNA: TGTGCCAGCAGCTTAATAGGACAGGTCCCTGGAAACACCATATATTTT. This translates into CASSLIGQVPGNTIYF. The V and J genes are TRBV11-2 and TRBJ1-3, with 7 nucleotides matching TRBD1. J gave up 2 bases and V 2 bases, and 6 bases lay outside the gene matches. Germline loops: CDR1 SGHAT, CDR2 FQNNGV. There are 16 residues in the CDR3. Using reference TRBV11-2 and TRBJ1-3 for the parts outside the CDR3, the full variable domain is EAGVAQSPRYKIIEKRQSVAFWCNPISGHATLYWYQQILGQGPKLLIQFQNNGVVDDSQLPKDRFSAERLKGVDSTLKIQPAKLEDSAVYLCASSLIGQVPGNTIYFGEGSWLTVV.

This clone has more than one count but fewer than ten. The chain uses TRBV5-1 and TRBJ1-3, with a possible D match to TRBD1 (5 bases). Per the germline V gene, CDR1 is SGHRS and CDR2 is YFSETQ. The V and J ends lost 2 bases and 0 bases respectively, with 15 bases between them. The CDR3 loop spans 17 amino acids. The CDR3 spells CASSLLGQGLSGNTIYF. CDR3 bases: TGCGCCAGCAGCTTACTGGGGCAGGGCCTCTCTGGAAACACCATATATTTT.

The J gene is TRBJ2-1, the V gene TRBV15, with D maybe TRBD2 (5 bases). CDR1 is LNHNV, CDR2 YYDKDF, per germline (reference sequence). V dropped 0 bases and J dropped 7 bases, with 13 bases sitting between them. CDR3 length: 15 residues. The CDR3: CATSRDMYRENEQFF. CDR3 coding DNA: TGTGCCACCAGCAGAGATATGTACCGGGAAAATGAGCAGTTCTTC.

The CDR3 DNA reads as TGCGCCAGCAGCAACGGACTAGCGGGGTTCACAGATACGCAGTATTTT. Translation: CASSNGLAGFTDTQYF. The chain links TRBV10-2 to TRBJ2-3; TRBD2 matches at 12 bases. V shed 6 bases, J shed 2 bases, and the junction held 6 bases outside the gene matches. CDR3 size: 16 residues. CDR1 is WSHSY and CDR2 is SAAADI in the germline V gene.

This chain uses TRBV5-1 with TRBJ2-2, with TRBD1 identical over 7 bases. This CDR3 is 13 amino acids long. CDR1 SGHRS and CDR2 YFSETQ come from the germline V gene. V was pared by 3 bases and J by 8 bases, with 4 bases of the junction left unmatched. CDR3 nucleotide sequence: TGCGCCAGCAGCTCGCAGGGGGAGGGGGAGCTGTTTTTT. Amino acid sequence: CASSSQGEGELFF.

This chain connects TRBV30 to TRBJ2-4; 7 bases line up with TRBD1. With 3 bases clipped from V and 6 bases from J, the junction kept 5 bases outside the gene matches. The CDR3 spans 13 residues. Per germline, CDR1 GTSNPN and CDR2 SVGIG (reference sequence). The CDR3 coding sequence is TGTGCCTGGAGCACGGACAGGAGAAACATTCAGTACTTC. Protein sequence: CAWSTDRRNIQYF.

This chain uses TRBV18 with TRBJ2-7; possibly TRBD1 for D (5 bases). Germline lookup yields CDR1 KGHSH and CDR2 LQKENI. Between the trimmed V and J ends, which lost 6 bases and 5 bases, there was a span of 14 bases. The length of the CDR3 is 13 residues. The CDR3, as DNA: TGTGCCAGCTCTCCCCCCAGCAGGGACGAGCAGTACTTC. This codes for CASSPPSRDEQYF.

The gene calls are TRBV6-1 and TRBJ2-7; TRBD2 agrees at 9 bases. The CDR3 spans 15 residues. Germline lookup yields CDR1 MNHNS and CDR2 SASEGT. V dropped 2 bases and J dropped 2; count of bases not matched to a gene: 4. The CDR3 region is CASSESGRYPYEQYF. CDR3 DNA: TGTGCCAGCAGTGAAAGCGGGAGGTATCCCTACGAGCAGTACTTC.

The rearrangement links TRBV14 to TRBJ1-2; D not resolved. The CDR3 runs to 15 residues. Trimming took off 1 base at V and 8 bases at J, with 17 bases between the two ends. Germline loops: CDR1 SGHDN, CDR2 FVKESK. Written as DNA, the CDR3 is TGTGCCAGCAGCCAAGTAGGAGGCTGGCTCTCCGGCTACACCTTC. It is translated as CASSQVGGWLSGYTF.

The sample holds one count of this clone. The chain joins TRBV5-4 to TRBJ1-2; TRBD1 aligns across 7 bases. After removal of 4 bases from V and 1 base from J, the junction contained 13 bases not matched to a gene. Germline lookup yields CDR1 SGHNT and CDR2 YYREEE (reference sequence). This CDR3 is built from 17 residues. CDR3 protein: CASSPGTDVKNNYGYTF. The CDR3 DNA is TGTGCCAGCAGCCCGGGGACAGACGTAAAGAATAACTATGGCTACACCTTC. Using reference TRBV5-4 and TRBJ1-2 for the parts outside the CDR3, the full variable domain is ETGVTQSPTHLIKTRGQQVTLRCSSQSGHNTVSWYQQALGQGPQFIFQYYREEENGRGNFPPRFSGLQFPNYSSELNVNALELDDSALYLCASSPGTDVKNNYGYTFGSGTRLTVV.

This sequence joins TRBV27 and TRBJ1-2; TRBD1 matches at 7 bases. V shed 6 bases, J shed 0 bases, and the junction held 7 bases outside the gene matches. This CDR3 region has 15 residues. Germline V gene lookup returns CDR1 MNHEY and CDR2 SMNVEV (reference sequence). The CDR3, as DNA: TGTGCCAGCAGACGGAGGACAGGAGCTAACTATGGCTACACCTTC. Its translation is CASRRRTGANYGYTF.

The chain combines TRBV30 with TRBJ2-3; tentatively, D is TRBD1 (7 bases). The length of the CDR3 is 14 residues. V lost 3 bases and J 3 bases, leaving 13 bases between the germline ends. Germline loops: CDR1 GTSNPN, CDR2 SVGIG (reference sequence). The CDR3 DNA reads TGTGCCTGGAGGAGGCCAGGGGGGACAGATACGCAGTATTTT. Protein product: CAWRRPGGTDTQYF.

The genes are TRBV6-1 and TRBJ1-2; the D is unclear. V was clipped by 3 bases and J by 4 bases, with 15 bases between them. The CDR3 runs to 15 residues. Germline V lookup: CDR1 MNHNS, CDR2 SASEGT. The DNA of the CDR3 is TGTGCCAGCAGTGACGGGTGGAGAACATTCTATGGCTACACCTTC. This encodes CASSDGWRTFYGYTF.

The rearrangement joins TRBV18 to TRBJ1-5; TRBD1 matches 9 bases. V lost 5 bases and J lost 6; bases outside the gene matches: 8. Germline V gene data show CDR1 as KGHSH and CDR2 as LQKENI. This CDR3 region has 15 residues. The CDR3 region has the DNA TGTGCCAGCTCAGGGGGACAGGGTTTTCTTCAGCCCCAGCATTTT. The encoded protein is CASSGGQGFLQPQHF.

V gene TRBV29-1 combines with J gene TRBJ2-2; D unresolved. The germline V gene has CDR1 SQVTM and CDR2 ANQGSEA. V lost 5 bases, J lost 0 bases, and 10 bases lay in between. The CDR3 is 14 amino acids. The CDR3: CSVLGNANTGELFF. The CDR3, as DNA: TGCAGCGTTCTGGGCAACGCGAACACCGGGGAGCTGTTTTTT.

The gene calls are TRBV5-1 and TRBJ1-1, with unresolved D. V shed 2 bases and J shed 1 base, with 9 bases lying between them. CDR3 length: 14 residues. The V gene's germline CDR1 is SGHRS and CDR2 YFSETQ. CDR3 bases: TGCGCCAGCAGCTTATCAGGCCAGAACACTGAAGCTTTCTTT. Translated, it gives CASSLSGQNTEAFF.

The J gene is TRBJ2-7, the V gene TRBV10-3; 8 positions match TRBD1. The CDR3 loop spans 12 amino acids. The V gene end was trimmed by 8 bases and the J gene end by 5 bases; junction bases not matched to a gene: 5. Germline lookup yields CDR1 ENHRY and CDR2 SYGVKD. The CDR3 loop is CAIGQGIDEQYF. CDR3 sequence (DNA): TGTGCCATCGGACAGGGCATCGACGAGCAGTACTTC.

As DNA, the CDR3 is TGCGCCAGCGTCCCACTGGAGAATAACTATGGCTACACCTTC. It is translated as CASVPLENNYGYTF. The V and J genes are TRBV10-2 and TRBJ1-2, with D unresolved. This CDR3 spans 14 amino acids. With 8 bases removed from V and 1 base from J, the gap between germline ends came to 14 bases. Per the germline V gene, CDR1 is WSHSY and CDR2 is SAAADI.

This clone has ten or more counts. The CDR3 coding sequence is TGTGCCAGCAGCCCCGGGAGGGACGAGCAGTACTTC. This gives the protein CASSPGRDEQYF. The chain is built from TRBV5-4 and TRBJ2-7; 8 positions agree with TRBD2. The CDR3 sequence is 12 residues long. CDR1 and CDR2 from the germline V gene are SGHNT and YYREEE (reference sequence). Trimming at V came to 4 bases and at J to 5 bases, leaving 2 bases not matched to a gene.

The sample holds one count of this clone. In DNA, the CDR3 is TGCGCCACCGCTCGGGATGGCAATCAGCCCCAGCATTTT. Amino acids: CATARDGNQPQHF. The chain combines TRBV10-1 with TRBJ1-5; no clear D gene. CDR3 length: 13 residues. Germline-derived CDR1 and CDR2 are WNHNN and SYGVQD (reference sequence). V was cut by 10 bases and J by 2 bases, with 12 bases left in between.

This chain uses TRBV6-5 with TRBJ1-1; D remains unclear. There are 15 residues in the CDR3. Trimming removed 0 bases from V and 8 bases from J, with 16 bases in between. CDR1 is MNHEY and CDR2 is SVGAGI in the germline V gene. DNA for the CDR3: TGTGCCAGCAGTTACTCAGTCAGCCTCCAGAGGGAAGCTTTCTTT. Translated: CASSYSVSLQREAFF.

This rearrangement joins TRBV5-1 to TRBJ1-1, with 9 nucleotides matching TRBD1. The CDR3 runs 13 residues. Germline CDR1 reads SGHRS; CDR2 reads YFSETQ. After removal of 4 bases from V and 6 bases from J, the junction contained 4 bases not matched to a gene. CDR3 bases: TGCGCCAGCAGCCCCCGACAGGGGGCTGAAGCTTTCTTT. Translated: CASSPRQGAEAFF.

In its sample, this clone was seen once. The chain combines TRBV5-4 with TRBJ1-3; 7 bases line up with TRBD1. This CDR3 is 13 amino acids long. Germline V lookup: CDR1 SGHNT, CDR2 YYREEE (reference sequence). The junction had 7 bases not matched to a gene; V was cut back by 3 bases and J by 10 bases. CDR3 coding DNA: TGTGCCAGCAGCTCGGGGACAGAAAAGACCATATATTTT. Its translation is CASSSGTEKTIYF.

The genes are TRBV19 and TRBJ1-2, with D possibly matching TRBD1 (6 bases). From germline, CDR1 is LNHDA and CDR2 SQIVND (reference sequence). The germline V and J ends were trimmed by 6 bases and 0 bases, with 17 bases remaining between them. This CDR3 contains 16 residues. CDR3 loop: CASSKIQGRSNYGYTF. Here the CDR3 DNA reads TGTGCCAGTAGCAAGATACAGGGACGGTCTAACTATGGCTACACCTTC.

This chain links TRBV6-1 with TRBJ2-7; 8 bases line up with TRBD1. V lost 4 bases, J lost 0 bases, and 8 bases stayed unmatched. CDR1 and CDR2 from the germline V gene are MNHNS and SASEGT. The CDR3 is 16 residues long. Here the CDR3 reads CASSVFSGGSSYEQYF. The DNA for the CDR3 is TGTGCCAGCAGTGTATTCTCAGGGGGCAGCTCCTACGAGCAGTACTTC.